These 29 T cell receptor beta chains originate from one sample sequenced in a study of CD8 T cells in ankylosing spondylitis. TCRdb re-called the 5' RACE reads through MiXCR, storing one row per CDR3 protein. This table holds about 240,000 distinct CDR3 sequences, 8.6% found once. Sequenced material: blood, either unsorted or a sorted T cell fraction (not recorded which). The receptors shown here come from a male donor with ankylosing spondylitis or in good health (not recorded which).

This clonotype was seen a few times. The V and J genes are TRBV20-1 and TRBJ1-6; TRBD1 agrees at 11 bases. J gave up 9 bases and V 6 bases, and 7 bases lay outside the gene matches. Germline V gene data show CDR1 as DFQATT and CDR2 as SNEGSKA (reference sequence). The CDR3 extends over 14 amino acids. As DNA, the CDR3 is TGCAGTGCCAATGGAGGGACAGGGGGTTCACCCCTCCACTTT. The encoded protein is CSANGGTGGSPLHF.

The CDR3 loop is CSVRVWGNTEAFF. In DNA, the CDR3 is TGCAGCGTCCGGGTTTGGGGGAACACTGAAGCTTTCTTT. V and J are TRBV29-1 and TRBJ1-1; D remains ambiguous. Between the trimmed V and J ends, which lost 6 bases and 1 base, there was a span of 12 bases. The germline gives CDR1 SQVTM, CDR2 ANQGSEA. The CDR3 loop spans 13 amino acids.

This clonotype came up many times. The chain combines TRBV30 with TRBJ2-1; D possibly corresponds to TRBD1 (6 bases). The CDR3 spans 15 residues. Per the germline V gene, CDR1 is GTSNPN and CDR2 is SVGIG (reference sequence). With 4 bases removed from V and 4 bases from J, the gap between germline ends came to 17 bases. CDR3: CAWMGTQGGYNEQFF. CDR3 DNA sequence: TGTGCCTGGATGGGGACACAGGGTGGTTACAATGAGCAGTTCTTC.

This clonotype was found many times. The chain combines TRBV7-3 with TRBJ2-7; 9 nucleotides line up with TRBD2. Trimming cost V 5 bases and J 1 base; bases outside gene matches: 6. The CDR3 has 15 residues. Germline V gene sequence: CDR1 SGHTA, CDR2 FQGTGA. CDR3 in DNA: TGTGCCAGCAGCCCGGCTAGCGGGACATCCTACGAGCAGTACTTC. Translation gives CASSPASGTSYEQYF.

This clonotype showed up just a few times. The chain employs TRBV4-2 and TRBJ2-1; 7 bases match TRBD2. CDR1 is LGHNA and CDR2 is YNFKEQ in the germline V gene. Trimming removed 0 bases from V and 0 bases from J; junction bases left unmatched: 14. This CDR3 contains 20 residues. The CDR3 DNA is TGTGCCAGCAGCCAAGATTTCGGGAGGAGGGGCCATATCTCCTACAATGAGCAGTTCTTC. Translating gives CASSQDFGRRGHISYNEQFF.

This clonotype was recorded many times. The chain recombines TRBV6-1 with TRBJ2-7; the match to TRBD1 covers 9 bases. This CDR3 is built from 15 residues. Unmatched junction bases numbered 12, after V lost 5 bases and J lost 7 bases. Per the germline V gene, CDR1 is MNHNS and CDR2 is SASEGT. The CDR3 loop reads CASSQPTGGSWEQYF. The CDR3 bases are TGTGCCAGCAGTCAACCGACAGGGGGAAGTTGGGAGCAGTACTTC.

The rearrangement uses TRBV7-2 and TRBJ1-1; D gene uncertain. Germline CDR1 SGHTA, CDR2 FQGNSA. The CDR3 totals 13 residues. V lost 5 bases and J lost 2, with 9 bases in between. Here the CDR3 reads CASSHYRNTEAFF. CDR3 bases: TGTGCCAGCAGCCACTATAGAAACACTGAAGCTTTCTTT. Full variable domain (remainder filled in from reference TRBV7-2 and TRBJ1-1): GAGVSQSPSNKVTEKGKDVELRCDPISGHTALYWYRQSLGQGLEFLIYFQGNSAPDKSGLPSDRFSAERTGGSVSTLTIQRTQQEDSAVYLCASSHYRNTEAFFGQGTRLTVV.

This clonotype has at least ten counts. The J gene is TRBJ1-1, the V gene TRBV4-3; D unclear. Germline CDR1 reads LGHNA; CDR2 reads YSLEER. This CDR3 has 14 residues. V dropped 0 bases and J dropped 0 bases, with 5 bases sitting between them. The CDR3 reads CASSQDKLNTEAFF. CDR3 nucleotides: TGCGCCAGCAGCCAAGATAAGCTGAACACTGAAGCTTTCTTT.

The chain has TRBV18 and TRBJ2-5, with D unresolved. CDR1 and CDR2 from the germline V gene are KGHSH and LQKENI. The CDR3 covers 12 residues. Trimming pared 3 bases from V and 5 bases from J, leaving 7 bases between. The CDR3, as DNA: TGTGCCAGCTCACCCGAAACGGAGACCCAGTACTTC. This translates into CASSPETETQYF.

This clonotype was seen repeatedly, ten times or more. This chain connects TRBV6-2 or TRBV6-3 to TRBJ2-5, with 10 bases matching TRBD2. Germline V CDR1 and CDR2: MNHEY, SVGEGT. The CDR3 is made up of 17 amino acids. V was clipped by 3 bases and J by 4 bases; unmatched bases: 11. Here the CDR3 reads CASSYYYGTSERETQYF. CDR3 in DNA: TGTGCCAGCAGTTATTACTACGGGACTAGCGAGAGAGAGACCCAGTACTTC.

The table lists this clonotype with many counts. The V gene is TRBV5-1, the J gene TRBJ2-1; D is possibly TRBD1 (5 bases). The V end was cut by 0 bases, the J end by 7 bases, with 11 bases between. Germline lookup yields CDR1 SGHRS and CDR2 YFSETQ. CDR3 length equals 14 residues. DNA for the CDR3: TGCGCCAGCAGCTTGGAGGGGAATTGGAATGAGCAGTTCTTC. As protein: CASSLEGNWNEQFF.

This clonotype was counted at least ten times. This chain connects TRBV3-1 to TRBJ1-1; D is undetermined. Trimming took off 3 bases at V and 6 bases at J, with 8 bases between the two ends. This CDR3 comprises 12 residues. Germline V gives CDR1 LGHDT, CDR2 YNNKEL (reference sequence). In DNA form, the CDR3 reads TGTGCCAGCAGCCACGGAGGACCTGAAGCTTTCTTT. Its protein product is CASSHGGPEAFF.

The V gene is TRBV12-3 or TRBV12-4, the J gene TRBJ2-7; possible D gene TRBD2, 6 bases. The ends were cut back, 8 bases at V and 2 bases at J, with 10 bases in the middle. The CDR3 consists of 12 residues. The CDR3 DNA reads TGTGCCAGCGGAGGGACTCCCTACGAGCAGTACTTC. Translation gives CASGGTPYEQYF.

This clonotype was detected ten times or more. The rearrangement joins TRBV5-1 to TRBJ2-5, with a weak D call TRBD1 (6 bases). This CDR3 is 14 amino acids long. In germline, CDR1 is SGHRS, CDR2 YFSETQ. Trimming took 4 bases from V and 5 from J, leaving 15 bases between them. In DNA, the CDR3 is TGCGCCAGCAGCCAGGACAGCCTTAGGGAGACCCAGTACTTC. Protein product: CASSQDSLRETQYF.

This clonotype has at least ten counts. This chain links TRBV25-1 with TRBJ2-6, with D hard to call. V shed 4 bases and J shed 0 bases, with 4 bases lying between them. The CDR3 has 14 amino acids. Germline V lookup: CDR1 MGHDK, CDR2 SYGVNS. In nucleotides, the CDR3 is TGTGCCAGCAGTGCCTCCTCTGGGGCCAACGTCCTGACTTTC. Protein product: CASSASSGANVLTF. Full variable domain (remainder filled in from reference TRBV25-1 and TRBJ2-6): EADIYQTPRYLVIGTGKKITLECSQTMGHDKMYWYQQDPGMELHLIHYSYGVNSTEKGDLSSESTVSRIRTEHFPLTLESARPSHTSQYLCASSASSGANVLTFGAGSRLTVL.

V gene TRBV7-9 combines with J gene TRBJ2-4; TRBD1 matches 10 bases. The CDR3 has 17 residues. J lost 3 bases, V lost 5 bases, and 10 bases had no gene match. The germline V gene has CDR1 SEHNR and CDR2 FQNEAQ (reference sequence). The CDR3 reads CASSPRTGTGDKNIQYF. The DNA of the CDR3 is TGTGCCAGCAGCCCAAGAACCGGGACAGGGGACAAAAACATTCAGTACTTC.

At least ten counts were recorded for this clonotype. The chain combines TRBV12-3 or TRBV12-4 with TRBJ1-2; D is possibly TRBD1 (6 bases). The CDR3 has 12 residues. V dropped 8 bases and J dropped 2 bases, with 9 bases sitting between them. The CDR3 sequence is CASATGNYGYTF. CDR3 sequence (DNA): TGTGCCAGCGCTACAGGGAACTATGGCTACACCTTC.

The chain uses TRBV20-1 and TRBJ2-1; D not certain. Per the germline V gene, CDR1 is DFQATT and CDR2 is SNEGSKA (reference sequence). The germline V and J ends were trimmed by 6 bases and 11 bases, with 20 bases remaining between them. CDR3 length: 13 residues. As DNA, the CDR3 is TGCAGTGCCCACCCTCGAGTGAGGTCACAGCAGTTCTTC. Amino acid sequence: CSAHPRVRSQQFF.

This rearrangement joins TRBV5-4 to TRBJ2-1, with D unclear. Germline assignment: CDR1 SGHNT and CDR2 YYREEE (reference sequence). The length of the CDR3 is 16 residues. V lost 3 bases and J 8 bases, leaving 21 bases between the germline ends. The CDR3, as DNA: TGTGCCAGCAGCTCGGATGGGGTGGCGCCTGGGGATGAGCAGTTCTTC. It specifies CASSSDGVAPGDEQFF.

This clonotype has at least ten counts. The rearrangement joins TRBV27 to TRBJ1-4; possibly TRBD1 for D (5 bases). The ends were cut back, 8 bases at V and 0 bases at J, with 10 bases in the middle. The CDR3 runs 14 residues. CDR1 and CDR2 (germline): MNHEY, SMNVEV (reference sequence). CDR3 protein: CASRRDTTNEKLFF. The CDR3 DNA follows: TGTGCCAGCCGCAGGGATACAACTAATGAAAAACTGTTTTTT.

This clonotype has a count of ten or more. The chain is built from TRBV28 and TRBJ2-3; no clear D. Germline values: CDR1 MDHEN, CDR2 SYDVKM. The CDR3 has 13 residues. The germline V and J ends were trimmed by 6 bases and 1 base, with 8 bases remaining between them. CDR3: CASRVDGTDTQYF. CDR3 in DNA: TGTGCCAGCAGGGTGGATGGCACAGATACGCAGTATTTT.

This clonotype was found many times. CDR3 nucleotide sequence: TGTGCCAGCAGTTTGGAGGCGAACAATCAGCCCCAGCATTTT. Translated: CASSLEANNQPQHF. V is TRBV27 and J is TRBJ1-5; D uncertain. CDR1 and CDR2 from the germline V gene are MNHEY and SMNVEV (reference sequence). CDR3 length: 14 residues. V was clipped by 3 bases and J by 3 bases, with 9 bases between them.

This clonotype has at least ten counts. The chain recombines TRBV7-3 with TRBJ2-1, with 7 nucleotides matching TRBD1. CDR1 and CDR2 from the germline V gene are SGHTA and FQGTGA. The CDR3 has 16 residues. The trim removed 5 bases at V and 0 bases at J, leaving 7 bases unmatched. CDR3 nucleotide sequence: TGTGCCAGCAGCCTACAGGGGCATAGCTCCTACAATGAGCAGTTCTTC. It translates to CASSLQGHSSYNEQFF.

This clonotype showed up many times. The chain joins TRBV5-8 to TRBJ2-7; 12 bases fit TRBD2. The junction had 10 bases not matched to a gene; V was cut back by 4 bases and J by 5 bases. Germline lookup yields CDR1 SGHTS and CDR2 YDEGEE. The CDR3 is made up of 16 amino acids. The chain's CDR3 is CASSPGTSGLRDEQYF. For the CDR3, the DNA is TGTGCCAGCAGCCCCGGGACTAGCGGGTTAAGAGACGAGCAGTACTTC.

This clonotype was detected many times. J is TRBJ2-4 and V is TRBV7-8; possibly TRBD1 for D (6 bases). The ends were cut back, 5 bases at V and 0 bases at J, with 14 bases in the middle. In germline, CDR1 is SGHVS, CDR2 FQNEAQ. The CDR3 has 16 amino acids. This chain's CDR3 is CASSETGLLAKNIQYF. The CDR3 nucleotides are TGTGCCAGCAGCGAAACAGGGTTACTAGCCAAAAACATTCAGTACTTC.

This clonotype has at least ten counts. This chain uses TRBV6-6 with TRBJ2-1; weak D call: TRBD1 (5 bases). V was clipped by 6 bases and J by 10 bases, with 16 bases between them. The germline V gene has CDR1 MNHNY and CDR2 SVGAGI (reference sequence). CDR3 size: 13 residues. The CDR3 bases are TGTGCCAGCAGCCCCTTACAGGTTGGCGAGCAGTTCTTC. It specifies CASSPLQVGEQFF.

This clonotype has just a few counts. The chain joins TRBV20-1 to TRBJ1-5; D is unclear. CDR3 length equals 14 residues. Germline V CDR1 and CDR2: DFQATT, SNEGSKA (reference sequence). V lost 2 bases, J lost 4 bases, and 12 bases lay in between. The CDR3, as DNA: TGCAGTGCTAGAACCCCCCTGGGGAATCAGCCCCAGCATTTT. Encoded protein: CSARTPLGNQPQHF.

DNA for the CDR3: TGTGCCAGCAGCTTAGGGCAGGGACAGGCGTCTTACAATGAGCAGTTCTTC. Protein: CASSLGQGQASYNEQFF. J is TRBJ2-1 and V is TRBV27; 8 bases line up with TRBD1. V trimming: 6 bases; J trimming: 4 bases; junction bases outside the gene matches: 14. The CDR3 length is 17 residues. From germline, CDR1 is MNHEY and CDR2 SMNVEV (reference sequence).

This clonotype was recorded at least ten times. The chain carries TRBV7-6 and TRBJ2-3; D might be TRBD2 (6 bases). The CDR3 is 16 amino acids. The germline V gene has CDR1 SGHVS and CDR2 FNYEAQ. V was cut by 4 bases and J by 0 bases, with 14 bases left in between. The DNA of the CDR3 is TGTGCCAGCAGCTCTTGGGGGGTAGCTAGCACAGATACGCAGTATTTT. Translated, it gives CASSSWGVASTDTQYF.